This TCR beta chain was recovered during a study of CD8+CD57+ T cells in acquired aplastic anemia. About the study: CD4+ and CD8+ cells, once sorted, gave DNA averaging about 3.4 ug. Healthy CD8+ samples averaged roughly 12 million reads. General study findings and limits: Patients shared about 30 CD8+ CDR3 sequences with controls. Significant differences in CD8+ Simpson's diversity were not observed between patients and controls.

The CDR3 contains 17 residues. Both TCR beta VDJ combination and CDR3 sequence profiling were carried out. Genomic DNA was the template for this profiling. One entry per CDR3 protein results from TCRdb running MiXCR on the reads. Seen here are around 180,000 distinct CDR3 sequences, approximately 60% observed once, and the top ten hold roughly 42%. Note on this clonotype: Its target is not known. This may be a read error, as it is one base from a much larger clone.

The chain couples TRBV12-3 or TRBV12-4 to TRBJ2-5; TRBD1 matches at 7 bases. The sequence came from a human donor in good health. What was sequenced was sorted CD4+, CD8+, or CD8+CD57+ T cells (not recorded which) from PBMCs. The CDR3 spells CVSSQGVTGRPEETQYF. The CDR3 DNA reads TGTGTCAGCAGTCAGGGGGTAACGGGACGCCCGGAAGAGACCCAGTACTTC.